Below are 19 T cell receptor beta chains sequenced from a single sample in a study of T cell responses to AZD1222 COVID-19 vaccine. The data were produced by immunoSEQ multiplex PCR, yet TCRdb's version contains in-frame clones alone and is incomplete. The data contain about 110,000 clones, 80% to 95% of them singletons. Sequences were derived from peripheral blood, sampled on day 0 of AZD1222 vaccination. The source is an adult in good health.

CDR3 residues: CASSSALEAFF. Here the CDR3 DNA reads TGTGCCAGCAGCTCGGCTTTGGAGGCTTTCTTT. The chain joins TRBV5-6 to TRBJ1-1; D gene uncertain. V was pared by 3 bases and J by 11 bases, with 11 bases between. This CDR3 contains 11 residues. The germline V gene has CDR1 SGHDT and CDR2 YYEEEE.

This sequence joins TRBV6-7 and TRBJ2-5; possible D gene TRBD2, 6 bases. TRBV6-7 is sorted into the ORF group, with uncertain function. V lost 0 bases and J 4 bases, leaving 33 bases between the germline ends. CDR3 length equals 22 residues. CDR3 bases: TGTGCCAGCAGTTACTCCCCGTTGGCAGTTGATCCCCGGACGGCCGGGGGAGAGACCCAGTACTTC. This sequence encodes CASSYSPLAVDPRTAGGETQYF.

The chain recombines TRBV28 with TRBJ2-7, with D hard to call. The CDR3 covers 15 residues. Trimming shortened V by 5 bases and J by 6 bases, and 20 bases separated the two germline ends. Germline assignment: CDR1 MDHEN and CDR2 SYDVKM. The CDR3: CASSPRLGRYPEQYF. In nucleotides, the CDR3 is TGTGCCAGCAGTCCCCGCCTGGGCAGGTACCCCGAGCAGTACTTC.

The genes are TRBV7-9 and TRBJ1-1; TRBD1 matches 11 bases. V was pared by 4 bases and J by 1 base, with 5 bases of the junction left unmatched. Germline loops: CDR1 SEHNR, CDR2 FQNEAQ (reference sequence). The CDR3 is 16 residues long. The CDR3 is CASSSGQGAPNTEAFF. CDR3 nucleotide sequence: TGTGCCAGCAGCTCCGGACAGGGGGCGCCGAACACTGAAGCTTTCTTT.

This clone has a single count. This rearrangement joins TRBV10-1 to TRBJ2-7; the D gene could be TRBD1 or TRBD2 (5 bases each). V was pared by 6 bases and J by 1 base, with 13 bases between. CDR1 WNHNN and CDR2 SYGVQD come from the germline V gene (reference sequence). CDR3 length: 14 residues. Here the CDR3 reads CASSSGAFSYEQYF. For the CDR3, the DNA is TGCGCCAGCAGCTCCGGGGCCTTTTCCTACGAGCAGTACTTC.

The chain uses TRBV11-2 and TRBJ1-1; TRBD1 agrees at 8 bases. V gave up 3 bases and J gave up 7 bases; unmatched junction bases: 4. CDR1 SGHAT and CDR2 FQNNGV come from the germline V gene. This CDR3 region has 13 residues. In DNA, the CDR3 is TGTGCCAGCAGCTTTAACAGGGGGGGTGAAGCTTTCTTT. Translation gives CASSFNRGGEAFF.

The CDR3: CASSLAGNNAETQYF. CDR3 nucleotide sequence: TGTGCCAGCAGCTTAGCGGGGAACAACGCGGAGACCCAGTACTTC. The chain recombines TRBV7-2 with TRBJ2-5, with no clear D. Trimming pared 0 bases from V and 5 bases from J, leaving 13 bases between. The germline V gene encodes CDR1 SGHTA and CDR2 FQGNSA. The length of the CDR3 is 15 residues.

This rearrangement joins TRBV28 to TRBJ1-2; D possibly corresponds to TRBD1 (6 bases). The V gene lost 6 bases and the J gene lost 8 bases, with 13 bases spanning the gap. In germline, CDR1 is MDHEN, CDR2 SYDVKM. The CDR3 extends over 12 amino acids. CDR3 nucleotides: TGTGCCAGCAGCCATGGGGACAACGGCTACACCTTC. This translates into CASSHGDNGYTF.

The CDR3 region has the DNA TGTGCCAGCAGCGTTCGGCAGGATGCCTACGAGCAGTACTTC. It yields the protein CASSVRQDAYEQYF. The chain is built from TRBV9 and TRBJ2-7, with D uncertain. The CDR3 loop spans 14 amino acids. Per the germline V gene, CDR1 is SGDLS and CDR2 is YYNGEE. V gave up 2 bases and J gave up 2 bases, with 11 bases separating them.

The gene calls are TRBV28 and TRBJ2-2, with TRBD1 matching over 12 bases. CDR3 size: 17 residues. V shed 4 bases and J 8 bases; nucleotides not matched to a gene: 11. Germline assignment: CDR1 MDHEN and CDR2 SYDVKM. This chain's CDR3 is CASSSTGTGGKRGELFF. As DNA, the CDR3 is TGTGCCAGCAGTTCGACCGGGACAGGGGGCAAGAGAGGGGAGCTGTTTTTT.

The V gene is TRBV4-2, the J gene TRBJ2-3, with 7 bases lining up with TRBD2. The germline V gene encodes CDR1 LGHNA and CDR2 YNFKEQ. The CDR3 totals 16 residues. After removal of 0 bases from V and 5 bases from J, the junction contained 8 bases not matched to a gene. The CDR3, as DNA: TGTGCCAGCAGCCAAGATGCGGGGGACCCAGGAGATACGCAGTATTTT. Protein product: CASSQDAGDPGDTQYF.

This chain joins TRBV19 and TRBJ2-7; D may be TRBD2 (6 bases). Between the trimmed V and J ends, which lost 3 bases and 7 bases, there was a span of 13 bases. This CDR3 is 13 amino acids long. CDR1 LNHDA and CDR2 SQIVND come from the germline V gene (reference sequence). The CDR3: CASSIGGAGEQYF. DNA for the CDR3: TGTGCCAGTAGTATCGGCGGGGCCGGGGAGCAGTACTTC.

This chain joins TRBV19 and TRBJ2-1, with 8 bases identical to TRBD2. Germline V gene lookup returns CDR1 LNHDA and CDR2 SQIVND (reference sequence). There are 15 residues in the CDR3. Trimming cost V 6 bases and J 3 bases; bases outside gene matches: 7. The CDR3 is CASRPRGGGYNEQFF. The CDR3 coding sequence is TGTGCCAGTAGGCCCCGGGGGGGAGGCTACAATGAGCAGTTCTTC. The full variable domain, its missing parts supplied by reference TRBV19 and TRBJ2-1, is DGGITQSPKYLFRKEGQNVTLSCEQNLNHDAMYWYRQDPGQGLRLIYYSQIVNDFQKGDIAEGYSVSREKKESFPLTVTSAQKNPTAFYLCASRPRGGGYNEQFFGPGTRLTVL.

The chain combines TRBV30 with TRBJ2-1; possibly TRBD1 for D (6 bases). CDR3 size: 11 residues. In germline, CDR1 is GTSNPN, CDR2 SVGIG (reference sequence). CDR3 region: CGHQGYNEQFF. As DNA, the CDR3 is TGTGGGCATCAGGGGTACAATGAGCAGTTCTTC.

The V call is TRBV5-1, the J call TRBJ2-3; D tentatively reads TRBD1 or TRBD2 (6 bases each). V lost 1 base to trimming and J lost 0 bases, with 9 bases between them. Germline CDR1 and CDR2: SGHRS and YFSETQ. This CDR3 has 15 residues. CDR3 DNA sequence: TGCGCCAGCAGCTTGTCGGGGGCCAGCACAGATACGCAGTATTTT. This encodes CASSLSGASTDTQYF. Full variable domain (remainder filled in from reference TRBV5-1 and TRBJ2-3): KAGVTQTPRYLIKTRGQQVTLSCSPISGHRSVSWYQQTPGQGLQFLFEYFSETQRNKGNFPGRFSGRQFSNSRSEMNVSTLELGDSALYLCASSLSGASTDTQYFGPGTRLTVL.

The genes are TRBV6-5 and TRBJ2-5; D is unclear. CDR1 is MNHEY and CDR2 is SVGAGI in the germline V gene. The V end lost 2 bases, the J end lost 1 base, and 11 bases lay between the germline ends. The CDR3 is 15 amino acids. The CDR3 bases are TGTGCCAGCAGTTACCGTGGGTTACCCCAAGAGACCCAGTACTTC. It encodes CASSYRGLPQETQYF.

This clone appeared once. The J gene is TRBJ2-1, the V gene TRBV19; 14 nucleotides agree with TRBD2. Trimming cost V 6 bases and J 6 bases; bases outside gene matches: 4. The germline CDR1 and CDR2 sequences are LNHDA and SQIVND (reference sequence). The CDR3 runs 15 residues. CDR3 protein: CASSPGTSGGNEQFF. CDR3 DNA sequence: TGTGCCAGTAGCCCCGGGACTAGCGGGGGCAATGAGCAGTTCTTC.

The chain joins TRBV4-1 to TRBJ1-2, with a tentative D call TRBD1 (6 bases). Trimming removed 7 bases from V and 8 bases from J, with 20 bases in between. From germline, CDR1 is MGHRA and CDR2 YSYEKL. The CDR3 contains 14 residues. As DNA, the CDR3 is TGCGCCAGCACCCCAGGGTCCGGGGGCTGGGGCTACACCTTC. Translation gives CASTPGSGGWGYTF.

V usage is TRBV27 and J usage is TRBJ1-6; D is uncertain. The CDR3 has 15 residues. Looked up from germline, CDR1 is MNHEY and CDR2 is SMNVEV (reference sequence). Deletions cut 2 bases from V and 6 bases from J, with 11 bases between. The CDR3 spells CASSLSSRFNSPLHF. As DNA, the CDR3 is TGTGCCAGCAGTTTAAGTAGCAGATTTAATTCACCCCTCCACTTT.